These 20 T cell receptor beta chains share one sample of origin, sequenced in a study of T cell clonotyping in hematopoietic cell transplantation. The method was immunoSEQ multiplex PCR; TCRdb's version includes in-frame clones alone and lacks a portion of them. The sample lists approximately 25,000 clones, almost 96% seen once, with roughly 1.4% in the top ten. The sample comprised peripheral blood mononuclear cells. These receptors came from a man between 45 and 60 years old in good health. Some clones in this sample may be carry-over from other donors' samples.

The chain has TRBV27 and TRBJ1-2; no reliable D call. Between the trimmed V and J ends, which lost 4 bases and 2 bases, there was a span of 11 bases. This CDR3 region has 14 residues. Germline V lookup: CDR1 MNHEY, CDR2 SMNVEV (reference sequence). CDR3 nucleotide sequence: TGTGCCAGCAGTTATAATGTCCTCAACTATGGCTACACCTTC. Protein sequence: CASSYNVLNYGYTF.

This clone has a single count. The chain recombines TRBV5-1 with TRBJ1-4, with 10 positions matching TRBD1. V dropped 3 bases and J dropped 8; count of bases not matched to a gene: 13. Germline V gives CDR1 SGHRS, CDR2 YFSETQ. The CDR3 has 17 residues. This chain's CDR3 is CASSSLSRDRGIEKLFF. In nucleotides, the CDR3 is TGCGCCAGCAGCTCCTTATCCCGGGACAGGGGAATCGAAAAACTGTTTTTT.

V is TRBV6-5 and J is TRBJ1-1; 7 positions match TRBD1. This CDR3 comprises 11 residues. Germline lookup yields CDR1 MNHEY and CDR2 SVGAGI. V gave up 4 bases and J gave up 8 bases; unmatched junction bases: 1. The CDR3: CASSWGQEAFF. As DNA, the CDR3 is TGTGCCAGCAGTTGGGGACAGGAAGCTTTCTTT.

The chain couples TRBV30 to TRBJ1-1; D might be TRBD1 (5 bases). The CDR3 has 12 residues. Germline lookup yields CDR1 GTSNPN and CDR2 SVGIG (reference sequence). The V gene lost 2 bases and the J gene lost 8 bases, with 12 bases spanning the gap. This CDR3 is CAWSQTDVEAFF. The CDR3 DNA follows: TGTGCCTGGAGTCAGACAGATGTCGAAGCTTTCTTT.

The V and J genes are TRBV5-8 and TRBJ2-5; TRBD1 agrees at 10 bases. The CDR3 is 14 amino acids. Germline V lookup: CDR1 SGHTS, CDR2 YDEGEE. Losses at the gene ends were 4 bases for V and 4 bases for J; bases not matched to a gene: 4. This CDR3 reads CASSRGQGIETQYF. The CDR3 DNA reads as TGTGCCAGCAGCCGGGGACAGGGGATAGAGACCCAGTACTTC.

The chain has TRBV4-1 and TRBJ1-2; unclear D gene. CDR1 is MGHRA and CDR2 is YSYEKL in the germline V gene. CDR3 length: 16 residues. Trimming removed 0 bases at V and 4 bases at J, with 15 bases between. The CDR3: CASSQDGEGPSYGYTF. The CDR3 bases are TGCGCCAGCAGCCAAGATGGGGAGGGCCCATCCTATGGCTACACCTTC.

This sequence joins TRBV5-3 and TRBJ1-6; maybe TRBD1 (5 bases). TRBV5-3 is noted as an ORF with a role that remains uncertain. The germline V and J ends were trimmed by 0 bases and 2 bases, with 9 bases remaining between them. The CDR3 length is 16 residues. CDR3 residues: CARSLGGGAYNSPLHF. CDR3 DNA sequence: TGTGCCAGAAGCTTGGGCGGGGGAGCCTATAATTCACCCCTCCACTTT.

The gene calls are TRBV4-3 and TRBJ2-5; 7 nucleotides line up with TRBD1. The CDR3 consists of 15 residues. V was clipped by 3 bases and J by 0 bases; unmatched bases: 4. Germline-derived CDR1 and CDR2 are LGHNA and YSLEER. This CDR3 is CASSQGTAYQETQYF. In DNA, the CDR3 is TGCGCCAGCAGCCAGGGGACAGCCTACCAAGAGACCCAGTACTTC.

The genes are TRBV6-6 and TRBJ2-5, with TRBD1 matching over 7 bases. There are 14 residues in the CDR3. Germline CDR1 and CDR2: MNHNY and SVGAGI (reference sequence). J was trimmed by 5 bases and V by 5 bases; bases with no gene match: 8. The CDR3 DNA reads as TGTGCCAGCAGTCTACAGGGGTGGGGGGAGACCCAGTACTTC. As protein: CASSLQGWGETQYF.

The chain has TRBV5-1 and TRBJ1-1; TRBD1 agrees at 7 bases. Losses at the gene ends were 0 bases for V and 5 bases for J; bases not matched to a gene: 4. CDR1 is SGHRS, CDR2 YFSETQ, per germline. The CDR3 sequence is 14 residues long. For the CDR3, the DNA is TGCGCCAGCAGCTTGGCGGCAGGGGGGACTGAAGCTTTCTTT. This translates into CASSLAAGGTEAFF.

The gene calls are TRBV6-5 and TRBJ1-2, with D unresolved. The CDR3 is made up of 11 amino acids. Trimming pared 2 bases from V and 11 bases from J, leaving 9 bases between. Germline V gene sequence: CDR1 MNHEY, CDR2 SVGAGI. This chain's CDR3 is CASSYQEMYTF. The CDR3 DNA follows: TGTGCCAGCAGTTACCAGGAGATGTACACCTTC.

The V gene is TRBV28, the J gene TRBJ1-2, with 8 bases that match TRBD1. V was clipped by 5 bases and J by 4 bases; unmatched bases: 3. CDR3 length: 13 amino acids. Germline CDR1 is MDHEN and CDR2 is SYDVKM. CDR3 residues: CASSIDRGYGYTF. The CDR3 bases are TGTGCCAGCAGTATAGACAGGGGCTATGGCTACACCTTC.

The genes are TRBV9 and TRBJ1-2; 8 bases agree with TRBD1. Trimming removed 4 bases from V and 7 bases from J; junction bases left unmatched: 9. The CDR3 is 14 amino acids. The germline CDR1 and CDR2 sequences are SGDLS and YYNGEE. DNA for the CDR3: TGTGCCAGCAGCCCCCGGACAGGGCAAGGTGGCTACACCTTC. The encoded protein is CASSPRTGQGGYTF.

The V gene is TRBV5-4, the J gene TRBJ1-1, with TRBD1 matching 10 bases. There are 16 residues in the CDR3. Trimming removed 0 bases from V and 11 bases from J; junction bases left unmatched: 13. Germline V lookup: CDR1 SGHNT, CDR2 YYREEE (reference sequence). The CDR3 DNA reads TGTGCCAGCAGCTTGGACATGGGACAGGGGCTTCCGGGGGCTTTCTTT. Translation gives CASSLDMGQGLPGAFF.

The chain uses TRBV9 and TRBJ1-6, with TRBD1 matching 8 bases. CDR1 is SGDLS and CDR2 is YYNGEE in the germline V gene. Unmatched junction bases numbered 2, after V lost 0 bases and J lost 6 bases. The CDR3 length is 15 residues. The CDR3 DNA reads TGTGCCAGCAGCGTAGGTGGACAGGGTAATTCACCCCTCCACTTT. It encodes CASSVGGQGNSPLHF.

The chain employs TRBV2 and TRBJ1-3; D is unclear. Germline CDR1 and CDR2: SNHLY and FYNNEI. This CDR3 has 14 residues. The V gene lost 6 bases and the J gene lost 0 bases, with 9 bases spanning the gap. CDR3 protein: CASRATGSGNTIYF. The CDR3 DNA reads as TGTGCCAGCAGAGCGACGGGCTCTGGAAACACCATATATTTT. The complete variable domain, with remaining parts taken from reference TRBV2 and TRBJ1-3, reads EPEVTQTPSHQVTQMGQEVILRCVPISNHLYFYWYRQILGQKVEFLVSFYNNEISEKSEIFDDQFSVERPDGSNFTLKIRSTKLEDSAMYFCASRATGSGNTIYFGEGSWLTVV.

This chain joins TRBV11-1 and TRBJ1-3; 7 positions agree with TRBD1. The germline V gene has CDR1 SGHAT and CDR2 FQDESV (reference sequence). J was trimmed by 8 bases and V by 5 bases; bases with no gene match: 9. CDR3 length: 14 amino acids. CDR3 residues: CASSQRQGSDTIYF. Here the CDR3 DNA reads TGTGCCAGCAGCCAGCGACAGGGATCGGACACCATATATTTT. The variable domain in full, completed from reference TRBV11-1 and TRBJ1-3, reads EAEVAQSPRYKITEKSQAVAFWCDPISGHATLYWYRQILGQGPELLVQFQDESVVDDSQLPKDRFSAERLKGVDSTLKIQPAELGDSAMYLCASSQRQGSDTIYFGEGSWLTVV.

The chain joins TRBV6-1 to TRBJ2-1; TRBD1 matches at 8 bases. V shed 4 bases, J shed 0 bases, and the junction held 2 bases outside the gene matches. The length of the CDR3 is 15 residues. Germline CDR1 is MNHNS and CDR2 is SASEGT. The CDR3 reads CASSGGTGSYNEQFF. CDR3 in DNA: TGTGCCAGCAGTGGGGGGACAGGCTCCTACAATGAGCAGTTCTTC.

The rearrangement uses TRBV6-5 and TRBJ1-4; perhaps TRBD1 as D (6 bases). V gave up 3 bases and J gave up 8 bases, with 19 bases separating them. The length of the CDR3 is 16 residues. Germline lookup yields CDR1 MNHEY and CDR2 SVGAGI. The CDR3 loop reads CASSYYYRGRGEKLFF. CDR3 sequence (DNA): TGTGCCAGCAGTTATTATTATCGGGGGCGGGGAGAAAAACTGTTTTTT.

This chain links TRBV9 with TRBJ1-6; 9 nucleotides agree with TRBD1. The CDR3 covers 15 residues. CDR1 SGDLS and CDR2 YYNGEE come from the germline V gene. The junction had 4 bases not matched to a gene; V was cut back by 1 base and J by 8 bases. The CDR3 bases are TGTGCCAGCAGCGTATTGGGACAGGGCGATTCACCCCTCCACTTT. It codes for CASSVLGQGDSPLHF.